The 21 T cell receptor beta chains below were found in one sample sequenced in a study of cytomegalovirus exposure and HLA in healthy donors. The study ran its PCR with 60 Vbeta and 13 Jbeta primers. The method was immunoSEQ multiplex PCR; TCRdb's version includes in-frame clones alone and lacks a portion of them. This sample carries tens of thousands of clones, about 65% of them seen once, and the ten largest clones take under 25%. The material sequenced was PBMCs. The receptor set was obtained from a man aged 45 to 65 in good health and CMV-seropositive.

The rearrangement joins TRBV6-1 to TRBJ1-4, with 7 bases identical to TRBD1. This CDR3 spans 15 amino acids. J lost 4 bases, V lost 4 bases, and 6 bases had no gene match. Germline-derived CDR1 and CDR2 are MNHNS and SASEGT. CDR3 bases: TGTGCCAGCAGTGCGTTGGGACAGCTTAATGAAAAACTGTTTTTT. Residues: CASSALGQLNEKLFF.

In nucleotides, the CDR3 is TGTGCCAGCAGTCCGGACAGTAACTATGGCTACACCTTC. Its protein is CASSPDSNYGYTF. The chain couples TRBV6-5 to TRBJ1-2; tentative D call: TRBD1 (6 bases). Germline CDR1 reads MNHEY; CDR2 reads SVGAGI. Trimming took 5 bases from V and 1 from J, leaving 8 bases between them. CDR3 length: 13 residues.

CDR3 DNA: TGTGCCAGCAGCTTGTCTAGCGTCGGGGAGACCCAGTACTTC. This codes for CASSLSSVGETQYF. The chain recombines TRBV7-9 with TRBJ2-5, with a weak D call TRBD2 (6 bases). Germline V gene data show CDR1 as SEHNR and CDR2 as FQNEAQ (reference sequence). The CDR3 consists of 14 residues. V was shortened by 3 bases and J by 5 bases, with 13 bases between the two germline ends.

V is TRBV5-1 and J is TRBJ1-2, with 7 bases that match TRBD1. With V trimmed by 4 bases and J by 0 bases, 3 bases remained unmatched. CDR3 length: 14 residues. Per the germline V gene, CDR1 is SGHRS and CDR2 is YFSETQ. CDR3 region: CASSQGTANYGYTF. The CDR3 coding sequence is TGCGCCAGCAGCCAAGGGACAGCTAACTATGGCTACACCTTC.

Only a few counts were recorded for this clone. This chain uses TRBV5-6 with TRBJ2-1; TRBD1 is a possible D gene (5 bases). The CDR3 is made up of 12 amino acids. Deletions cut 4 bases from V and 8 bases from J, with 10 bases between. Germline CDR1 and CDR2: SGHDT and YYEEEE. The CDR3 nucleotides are TGTGCCAGCAGCACGTGGGGCGATGAGCAGTTCTTC. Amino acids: CASSTWGDEQFF.

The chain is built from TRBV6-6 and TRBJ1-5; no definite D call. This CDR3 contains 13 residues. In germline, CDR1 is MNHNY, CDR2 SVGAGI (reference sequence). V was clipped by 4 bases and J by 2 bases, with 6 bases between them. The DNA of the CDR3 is TGTGCCAGCAGTTTCGGAGGCAATCAGCCCCAGCATTTT. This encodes CASSFGGNQPQHF.

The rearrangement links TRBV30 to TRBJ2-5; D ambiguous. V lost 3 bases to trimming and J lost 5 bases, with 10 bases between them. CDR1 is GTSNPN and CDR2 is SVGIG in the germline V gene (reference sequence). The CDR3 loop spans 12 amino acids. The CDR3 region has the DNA TGTGCCTGGAGCGAGATTTTGGAGACCCAGTACTTC. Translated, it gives CAWSEILETQYF.

The CDR3, as DNA: TGTGCCTGGAGGATACTAGAGACCCAGTACTTC. Its protein product is CAWRILETQYF. V gene TRBV30 combines with J gene TRBJ2-5; no clear D. Germline loops: CDR1 GTSNPN, CDR2 SVGIG (reference sequence). V lost 3 bases to trimming and J lost 4 bases, with 6 bases between them. The CDR3 has 11 amino acids.

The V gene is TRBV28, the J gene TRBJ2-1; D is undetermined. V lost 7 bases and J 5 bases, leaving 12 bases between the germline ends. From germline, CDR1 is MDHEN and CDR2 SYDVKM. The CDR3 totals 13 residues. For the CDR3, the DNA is TGTGCCAGCAATTCCGCTGCGGACAATGAGCAGTTCTTC. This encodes CASNSAADNEQFF.

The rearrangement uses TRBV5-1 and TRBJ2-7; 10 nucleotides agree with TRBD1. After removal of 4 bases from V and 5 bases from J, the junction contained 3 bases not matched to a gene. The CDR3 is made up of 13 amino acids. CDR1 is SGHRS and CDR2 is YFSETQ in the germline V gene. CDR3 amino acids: CASSPTGGHEQYF. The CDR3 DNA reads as TGCGCCAGCAGCCCGACAGGGGGCCACGAGCAGTACTTC. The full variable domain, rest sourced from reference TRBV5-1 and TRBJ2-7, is KAGVTQTPRYLIKTRGQQVTLSCSPISGHRSVSWYQQTPGQGLQFLFEYFSETQRNKGNFPGRFSGRQFSNSRSEMNVSTLELGDSALYLCASSPTGGHEQYFGPGTRLTVT.

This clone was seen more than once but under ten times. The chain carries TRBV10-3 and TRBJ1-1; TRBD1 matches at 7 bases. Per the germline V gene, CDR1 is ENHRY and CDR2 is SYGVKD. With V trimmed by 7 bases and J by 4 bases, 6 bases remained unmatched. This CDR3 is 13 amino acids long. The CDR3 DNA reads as TGTGCCATCACACCGGGACAGAGCACTGAAGCTTTCTTT. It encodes CAITPGQSTEAFF.

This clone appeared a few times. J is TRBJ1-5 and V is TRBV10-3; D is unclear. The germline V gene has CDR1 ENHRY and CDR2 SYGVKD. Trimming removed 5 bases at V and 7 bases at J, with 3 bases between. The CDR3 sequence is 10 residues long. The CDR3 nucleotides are TGTGCCATCAGTCTACAGCCCCAGCATTTT. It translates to CAISLQPQHF.

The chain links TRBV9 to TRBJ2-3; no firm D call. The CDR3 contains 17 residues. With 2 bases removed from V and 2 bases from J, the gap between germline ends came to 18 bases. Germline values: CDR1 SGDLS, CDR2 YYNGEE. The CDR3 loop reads CASSVRNGQDPTDTQYF. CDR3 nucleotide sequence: TGTGCCAGCAGCGTCCGTAATGGGCAGGATCCCACAGATACGCAGTATTTT.

CDR3 residues: CSVETGAHTGELFF. CDR3 DNA: TGCAGCGTTGAGACAGGGGCGCACACCGGGGAGCTGTTTTTT. The rearrangement uses TRBV29-1 and TRBJ2-2, with TRBD1 matching over 8 bases. The CDR3 runs 14 residues. V was pared by 3 bases and J by 3 bases, with 3 bases of the junction left unmatched. From germline, CDR1 is SQVTM and CDR2 ANQGSEA.

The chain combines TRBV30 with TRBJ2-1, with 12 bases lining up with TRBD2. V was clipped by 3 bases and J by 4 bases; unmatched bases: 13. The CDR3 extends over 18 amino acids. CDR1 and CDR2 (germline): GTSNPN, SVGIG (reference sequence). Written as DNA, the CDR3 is TGTGCCTGGAGCCGCACGGGACTAGCGGGCTCCCAATACAATGAGCAGTTCTTC. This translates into CAWSRTGLAGSQYNEQFF.

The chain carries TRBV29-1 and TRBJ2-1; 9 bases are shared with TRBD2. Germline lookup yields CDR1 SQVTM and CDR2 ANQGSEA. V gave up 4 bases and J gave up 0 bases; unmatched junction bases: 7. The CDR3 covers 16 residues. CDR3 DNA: TGCAGCGTTGTCGCGGGAGGGCCTTACTCCTACAATGAGCAGTTCTTC. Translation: CSVVAGGPYSYNEQFF.

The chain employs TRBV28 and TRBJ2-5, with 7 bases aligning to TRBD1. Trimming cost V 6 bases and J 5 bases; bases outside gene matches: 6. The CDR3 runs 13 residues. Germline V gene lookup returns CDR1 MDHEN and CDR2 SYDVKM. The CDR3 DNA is TGTGCCAGCAGCAAGACAGGGATGGAGACCCAGTACTTC. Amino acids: CASSKTGMETQYF.

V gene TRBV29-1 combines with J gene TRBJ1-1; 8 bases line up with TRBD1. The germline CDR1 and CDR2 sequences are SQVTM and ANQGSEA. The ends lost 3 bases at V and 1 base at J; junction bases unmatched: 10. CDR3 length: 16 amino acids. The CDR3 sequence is CSVESGTGTPNTEAFF. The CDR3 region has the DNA TGCAGCGTTGAGTCCGGGACAGGTACTCCGAACACTGAAGCTTTCTTT.

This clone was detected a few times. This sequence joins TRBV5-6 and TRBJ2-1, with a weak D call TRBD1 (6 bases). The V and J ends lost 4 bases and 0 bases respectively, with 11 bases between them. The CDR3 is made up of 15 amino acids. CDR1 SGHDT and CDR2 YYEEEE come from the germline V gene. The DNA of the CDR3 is TGTGCCAGCAGCAAGGGGGTGAACTCCTACAATGAGCAGTTCTTC. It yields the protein CASSKGVNSYNEQFF.

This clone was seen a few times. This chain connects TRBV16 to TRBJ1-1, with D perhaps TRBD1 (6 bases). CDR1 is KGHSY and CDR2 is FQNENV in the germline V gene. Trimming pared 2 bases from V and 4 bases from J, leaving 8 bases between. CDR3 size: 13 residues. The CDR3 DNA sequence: TGTGCCAGCAGCCAAGACAGGCTCACTGAAGCTTTCTTT. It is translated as CASSQDRLTEAFF.

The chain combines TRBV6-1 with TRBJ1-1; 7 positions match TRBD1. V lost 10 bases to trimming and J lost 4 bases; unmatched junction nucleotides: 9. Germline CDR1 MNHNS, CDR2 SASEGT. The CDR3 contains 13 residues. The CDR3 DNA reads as TGTGCCACCCGACAGGGAAGGGGCACTGAAGCTTTCTTT. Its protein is CATRQGRGTEAFF.